This T cell receptor beta chain was found in a study of blood T cell repertoires in COVID-19. The assay was immunoSEQ multiplex PCR, and TCRdb's table has in-frame clones only and misses some. The repertoire has approximately 190,000 clones, around 84% of them found once; the top ten carry about 15%. This clone was counted only a few times. There are 14 residues in the CDR3. Germline-derived CDR1 and CDR2 are SGHDT and YYEEEE. Losses at the gene ends were 0 bases for V and 4 bases for J; bases not matched to a gene: 2. The J gene is TRBJ2-3, the V gene TRBV5-6; TRBD2 matches 7 bases. This TCR derives from a man aged 25-45 years with active or convalescent COVID-19. The specimen was peripheral blood. In nucleotides, the CDR3 is TGTGCCAGCAGCTTGGGACTAGCAGCAGATACGCAGTATTTT. It translates to CASSLGLAADTQYF. The variable domain in full, with the rest retrieved from reference TRBV5-6 and TRBJ2-3, is DAGVTQSPTHLIKTRGQQVTLRCSPKSGHDTVSWYQQALGQGPQFIFQYYEEEERQRGNFPDRFSGHQFPNYSSELNVNALLLGDSALYLCASSLGLAADTQYFGPGTRLTVL.